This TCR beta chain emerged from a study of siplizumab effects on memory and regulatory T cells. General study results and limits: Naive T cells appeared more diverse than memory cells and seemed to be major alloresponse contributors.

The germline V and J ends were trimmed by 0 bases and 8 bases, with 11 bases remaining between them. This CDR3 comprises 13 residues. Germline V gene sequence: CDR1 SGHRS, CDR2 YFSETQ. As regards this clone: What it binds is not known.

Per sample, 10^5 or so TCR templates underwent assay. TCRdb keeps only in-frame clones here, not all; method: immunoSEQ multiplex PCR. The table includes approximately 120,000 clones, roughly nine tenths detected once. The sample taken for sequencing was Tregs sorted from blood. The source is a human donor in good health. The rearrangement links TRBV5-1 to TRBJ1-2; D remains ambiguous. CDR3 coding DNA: TGCGCCAGCAGCTTGGTGGAGGGAAGAGGCTACACCTTC. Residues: CASSLVEGRGYTF.